This TCR beta chain is from a study of graft-versus-host responses after intestinal transplantation. In the study overall: Among the recipients, all got anti-thymocyte globulin induction and then tacrolimus and steroids for about 3 years.

This clone turned up a few times. Its target is not known. Study-wide points: Allografts from individuals with graft-donor T cell macrochimerism displayed high graft-versus-host to host-versus-graft clonal ratios. The recipient marrow held GvH clones, and some of them showed up first in ileum or blood.

Libraries were prepared by immunoSEQ multiplex PCR; TCRdb keeps only in-frame clonotypes and omits some of them. The table shows fewer than 60,000 clones, with about 88% occurring only once. Germline V gene data show CDR1 as ENHRY and CDR2 as SYGVKD. The CDR3 extends over 18 amino acids. After removal of 4 bases from V and 5 bases from J, the junction contained 10 bases not matched to a gene. The sample in question was unstimulated CD4+ T cells sorted from spleen or lymph node cells, obtained before transplant. V and J are TRBV10-3 and TRBJ2-1; 14 nucleotides align to TRBD2. This sequence originates from a human donor who was the organ donor for an intestinal transplant. CDR3 sequence: CAISGRLAGGPLDNEQFF. CDR3 bases: TGTGCCATCAGTGGCCGACTAGCGGGAGGGCCGCTGGACAATGAGCAGTTCTTC.